This T cell receptor (beta chain) was identified in a study of tumor-infiltrating lymphocytes in oesophageal squamous cell carcinoma. Each CDR3 protein is one row after TCRdb ran MiXCR on the PCR reads. The repertoire includes approximately 18,000 distinct CDR3 sequences, almost 40% of them detected once, and 6.8% sits in the top ten. The CDR3 spans 17 residues. Looked up from germline, CDR1 is SGDLS and CDR2 is YYNGEE. Trimming took 4 bases from V and 0 from J, leaving 19 bases between them. This receptor was obtained from a male donor with esophageal squamous cell carcinoma. The J gene is TRBJ1-1, the V gene TRBV9; TRBD1 might be the D (6 bases). Sequencing was performed on blood. CDR3 sequence reads: CASSTHGGHLMNTEAFF. In nucleotides, the CDR3 is TGTGCCAGCAGCACCCATGGGGGACATTTAATGAACACTGAAGCTTTCTTT. The full variable domain, rest sourced from reference TRBV9 and TRBJ1-1, is DSGVTQTPKHLITATGQRVTLRCSPRSGDLSVYWYQQSLDQGLQFLIQYYNGEERAKGNILERFSAQQFPDLHSELNLSSLELGDSALYFCASSTHGGHLMNTEAFFGQGTRLTVV.